This TCR beta chain is from a study of Graves' ophthalmopathy and Graves' hyperthyroidism listed by TCRdb under 2018. Regarding the research as a whole: Peripheral blood was collected before any treatment was given, at the time of initial diagnosis. The study used TCR beta repertoire signatures to distinguish Graves' ophthalmopathy from Graves' hyperthyroidism and to predict progression to ophthalmopathy. In total, around 140 blood samples were TCR-sequenced: some 43 ophthalmopathy, roughly 77 hyperthyroidism and about 17 hyperthyroidism-to-ophthalmopathy patients. A discovery set of 95 to 100 patients (around 40 ophthalmopathy, 55 to 60 stable hyperthyroidism) was enrolled to explore V-J signatures distinguishing ophthalmopathy from hyperthyroidism. An independent validation cohort comprised roughly 20 hyperthyroidism patients and 15 to 17 patients who later progressed from hyperthyroidism to ophthalmopathy. In about six hyperthyroidism patients, the T-cell repertoires found in thyroid tissue were compared with those found in blood. After sampling, hyperthyroidism patients received methimazole starting at 30 mg daily, and ophthalmopathy patients received high-dose intravenous methylprednisolone. For training and testing, the 80 to 100 patients in the discovery cohort were randomly divided in a 7:3 ratio.

General study outcomes and caveats: In cross-validation, the 13-signature model distinguished ophthalmopathy from stable hyperthyroidism with just over 85% sensitivity and around 81% specificity, and in the test set the corresponding values were around 80% and 75%. No statistical method was used to predetermine the sample size, and group allocation was not hidden from the investigators. In validation, the model predicted ophthalmopathy progression with about 70% sensitivity and around 72% specificity; 12 predicted patients were CT-confirmed with GO in a median of approximately six months. Most of the expanded thyroid clonotypes with a frequency above 0.001 were also detected in blood, and it was suggested that the thyroid immune response may be reflected by blood repertoires.

Remarks on this clonotype: Its antigen is currently not known. Since a much larger clone is just one base distant, this may be a read error.

TCR beta CDR3 regions were amplified from RNA transcripts for repertoire sequencing. The first round was an RT-PCR using HTBI primers with the Qiagen OneStep RT-PCR kit, and this first round was followed by a second-round multiplex PCR, then size selection and purification. The libraries underwent paired-end sequencing with 100 bp reads on an Illumina HiSeq2000. On the study's bioinformatics: SOAPnuke was used to process the reads, throwing out any read that had adapters, had uncalled bases, had a mean Phred below 15, or lacked an exact constant-primer or identifier match. COPE v1.2.5 was used to merge high-quality paired reads. Clonotypes were defined as unique nucleotide sequences and were aligned to IMGT TRB V, D and J references using MiTCR v1.1. Only V-J combinations with frequency above 0.0001 were analysed, covering about 99% of repertoires. For each V-J combination, a TCR clonal expansion and chaos score was defined as F50 clonal expansion divided by the chaos observed in the TCRdist matrix. Welch's t-statistics and random forest were used to narrow the features down to around twelve V-J combinations, which were then fed into a naive Bayes classifier. Thyroid-blood repertoire similarity was quantified with the Morisita-Horn index. The public sequencing data were trimmed at Q25 with fastp and processed into clonotypes with MiXCR by TCRdb, which kept only in-frame beta chains. Records with the same CDR3 protein are collapsed into one entry carrying the most frequent genes and DNA. The V and J calls and clone size are TCRdb's, not the authors'. This sample comprises hundreds of thousands of distinct CDR3 sequences, about a fifth of them detected only once. The ten top clones hold approximately 6.5% of the sample.

CDR1 and CDR2 are drawn from the germline V gene: SGHRS, YFSETQ. Including cysteine and phenylalanine, the CDR3 has 13 amino acids. The kept DNA is CDR3 alone, 39 bases in frame from the first base. Hyperthyroidism was considered stable if no progression to ophthalmopathy occurred within 18 months of follow-up. Hyperthyroidism patients were newly diagnosed, were aged 18 to 65 years, and had a disease duration under 2 months. Anyone with other autoimmune diseases, uncontrolled infections, pregnancy or lactation was excluded from the study. Diagnosis relied on clinical symptoms, serum thyroxine, TRAb, thyroid ultrasound and orbital computed tomography. Ficoll-Paque density gradient centrifugation was used to isolate PBMCs from about 9.4 ml of fresh peripheral blood. Total RNA was extracted with Trizol reagent and quality-checked on an Agilent 2100 Bioanalyzer.

This TCR derives from a woman aged 18-30 years with stable Graves' hyperthyroidism. Some clones in this sample may be carry-over from other donors' samples. Donor details come from another sample of the same person, matched by shared clones. Sequencing input: peripheral blood. The sequence links TRBV5-1 to TRBJ1-2; no D gene call is confident. Here the CDR3 is given as CTSSFTGDYGYTF. DNA sequence: TGCACCAGCAGCTTCACCGGGGACTATGGCTACACCTTC.